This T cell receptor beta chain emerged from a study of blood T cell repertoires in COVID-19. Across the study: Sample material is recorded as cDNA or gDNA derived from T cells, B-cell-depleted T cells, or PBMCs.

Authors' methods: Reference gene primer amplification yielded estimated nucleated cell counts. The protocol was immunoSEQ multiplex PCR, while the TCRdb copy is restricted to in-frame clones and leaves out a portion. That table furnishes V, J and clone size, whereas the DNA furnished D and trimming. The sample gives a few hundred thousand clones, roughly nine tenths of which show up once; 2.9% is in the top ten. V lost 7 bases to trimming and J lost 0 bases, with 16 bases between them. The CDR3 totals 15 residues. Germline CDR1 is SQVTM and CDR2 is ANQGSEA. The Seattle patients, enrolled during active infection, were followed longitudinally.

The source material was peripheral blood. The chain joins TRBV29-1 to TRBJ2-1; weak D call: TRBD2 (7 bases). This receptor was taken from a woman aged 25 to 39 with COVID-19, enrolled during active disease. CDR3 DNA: TGCAGCGCCCTAGGGGGGGGGAGCTCCTACAATGAGCAGTTCTTC. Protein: CSALGGGSSYNEQFF.